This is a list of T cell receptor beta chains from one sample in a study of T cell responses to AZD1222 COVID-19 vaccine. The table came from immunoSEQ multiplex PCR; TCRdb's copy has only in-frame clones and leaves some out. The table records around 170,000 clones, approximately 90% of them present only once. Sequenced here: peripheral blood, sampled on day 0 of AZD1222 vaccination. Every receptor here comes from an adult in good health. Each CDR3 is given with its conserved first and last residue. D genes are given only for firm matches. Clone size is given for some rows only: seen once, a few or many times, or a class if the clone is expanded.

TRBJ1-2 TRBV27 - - CASSNPGTGDYGYTF TGTGCCAGCAGTAACCCCGGGACGGGGGACTATGGCTACACCTTC
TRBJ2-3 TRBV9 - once CASSVGGASTDTQYF TGTGCCAGCAGCGTAGGCGGGGCGAGCACAGATACGCAGTATTTT
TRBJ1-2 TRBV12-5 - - CASGLVTGPLNYGYTF TGTGCTAGTGGTTTGGTAACAGGACCTCTAAACTATGGCTACACCTTC
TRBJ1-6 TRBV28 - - CASSSNRLSSYNSPLHF TGTGCCAGCAGTTCAAACAGATTAAGCTCCTATAATTCACCCCTCCACTTT
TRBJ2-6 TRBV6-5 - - CASSYSKVSGANVLTF TGTGCCAGCAGTTACTCAAAGGTCTCTGGGGCCAACGTCCTGACTTTC
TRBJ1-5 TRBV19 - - CASSIDRGAFQPQHF TGTGCCAGTAGTATAGACAGGGGAGCATTTCAGCCCCAGCATTTT
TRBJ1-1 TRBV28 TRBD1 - CASRLRDSMNTEAFF TGTGCCAGCAGGTTGAGGGACAGCATGAACACTGAAGCTTTCTTT
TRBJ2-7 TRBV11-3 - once CASSLSAYEQYF TGTGCCAGCAGCTTATCCGCCTACGAGCAGTACTTC
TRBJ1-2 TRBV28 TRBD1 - CASSLQGYGYTF TGTGCCAGCAGCTTACAGGGGTATGGCTACACCTTC
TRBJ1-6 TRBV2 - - CASSIRESSYNSPLHF TGTGCCAGCAGTATCAGGGAAAGCTCCTATAATTCACCCCTCCACTTT